The T cell receptor beta chain described here comes from a study of blood T cell repertoires in COVID-19. For the study at large: Some COVID-19 samples were acute and others convalescent; all came from the United States, Italy and Spain. T cells, B-cell-depleted T cells, or PBMCs provided the cDNA or gDNA that served as material.

Germline CDR1 and CDR2: SGDLS and YYNGEE. V gave up 3 bases and J gave up 4 bases; unmatched junction bases: 5. This CDR3 is built from 15 residues. In the original workflow: Reference gene primers were amplified, and this amplification served to estimate nucleated cell counts. Sequenced by immunoSEQ multiplex PCR; TCRdb stores in-frame clones only, minus some. That table furnishes V, J and clone size, whereas the DNA furnished D and trimming. The sample consists of around 120,000 clones, around 83% of them appearing once. Sequenced input: peripheral blood. The rearrangement links TRBV9 to TRBJ2-1, with 9 bases identical to TRBD2. This receptor was identified in a man older than 75 with active or convalescent COVID-19. The DNA of the CDR3 is TGTGCCAGCAGCGCGCGGGGGGGCCAATACAATGAGCAGTTCTTC. It yields the protein CASSARGGQYNEQFF.